This T cell receptor beta chain appears in the sequencing data of a study of T cell responses to AZD1222 COVID-19 vaccine (dated by TCRdb to the early 2020s). Turning to the overall study: Because spike-specific TCR depth and breadth did not differ between the two schedules, AZD1222 recipients who got a second dose at roughly 4 weeks were pooled with those who got a second dose at roughly 12 weeks. A total of 230 to 250 trial participants underwent TCR sequencing, of whom around 200 received two doses of AZD1222 and about 25 received two doses of the MenACWY control vaccine. Trial participants were enrolled by age into subgroups of 18-55, 56-69 and 70-plus years, and around 150, 28 and 57 TCR-sequenced participants, respectively, were included in these subgroups.

This sample's time point label indicates: baseline before first vaccination. Vaccinee samples were obtained from the UK trials COV001 and COV002, which included a single-blind randomized controlled phase 2/3 trial of AZD1222 (ChAdOx1 nCoV-19) in healthy adults. Trial participant PBMC samples were collected at day 0 and day 28 after the second dose for TCRbeta chain sequencing. Notes on this clone: Its antigen target is currently unknown. No much larger clonotype is one base removed from it; base qualities were not supplied.

V is reduced by 1 base and J by 1 base, leaving a spacing of 20 bases between them. Including cysteine and phenylalanine, the CDR3 has 18 amino acids. Of all the DNA, just the CDR3 is kept, 54 bases in frame from base 1. Looking up the germline V gene yields CDR1 MNHNS and CDR2 SASEGT. What the work shows at the level of the full study, not this receptor alone: CD4 TCRs associated with the vaccine covered the entire spike protein, and the dominant responses were in regions 160-218 and 743-854. Only five or six AZD1222 recipients were SARS-CoV-2 seropositive at baseline, limiting conclusions about previously exposed vaccinees. Because no day 14 peak-response samples were available, the repertoires could be characterized only after the peak T cell response. After two AZD1222 doses, both the breadth and the depth of spike-specific TCRs were significantly higher than at day 0 and than in MenACWY recipients. Nearly half of unique spike-specific TCRs reportedly recognized epitopes outside regions mutated in the B.1.351 and B.1.1.7 variants. Most participants were white British and females outnumbered males, and the authors suggested that clonal diversity may have been underestimated. The 56-69-year group was small, and its depth increase did not reach significance, likely because of low power.

The CDR3 regions of human TCRbeta chains were analyzed by immunosequencing. As for how the authors treated the data: TCRs in the repertoires were compared against a reference library of SARS-CoV-2-specific TCRs that had been generated with the MIRA antigen-specificity platform. Breadth was defined as the fraction of unique TCRs that were SARS-CoV-2-associated, and depth was defined as the fraction of total T cells that were SARS-CoV-2-associated. Using the MIRA data, each spike-specific TCR was assigned both to the spike region to which the TCR was reactive and to a CD4 or CD8 class. Log10-transformed breadth and depth values were compared by one-way ANOVA with Sidak's multiple comparisons tests. TCRdb took this table from immuneACCESS and kept in-frame rearrangements with V and J called. Such tables lack part of the clones; where checked against another copy, unresolved V genes explain under half of the gap, and the rest is unexplained. V and J calls and clone size follow that table, whereas D and trimming were derived from the DNA. The sample table records 120,000 to 150,000 clones; around 89% of these occur just once. The ten biggest clones cover roughly 16% of the sample.

The source was peripheral blood, collected on day 0 of AZD1222 vaccination. This receptor was identified in an adult in good health. The chain joins TRBV6-1 to TRBJ2-7, with a tentative D gene TRBD1 over 6 matching bases. The CDR3 reads as follows: CASSEDTGRFGFSYEQYF. The sequenced DNA is TGTGCCAGCAGTGAAGATACAGGGAGATTTGGCTTTTCCTACGAGCAGTACTTC.